This TCR beta chain is from a study of shared clonotypes between healthy human individuals. Overall study context: CD4 naive and CD4 memory each took three plates per donor, while CD8 naive took two and CD8 memory one.

Notes on this clone: Its antigen is unidentified.

Original processing notes: ImmunoSEQ sequences covered only the junction and lacked quality scores; filtering therefore differed. This table comes from immunoSEQ multiplex PCR, and its TCRdb copy is limited to in-frame clones, with some not included. V and J calls and clone size are as listed in that table; D and trimming were resolved from the DNA. The sample holds some 680,000 clones; 60% to 75% are singletons and the top ten take roughly 2%. Looked up from germline, CDR1 is KGHSH and CDR2 is LQKENI. This CDR3 comprises 15 residues. The junction had 5 bases not matched to a gene; V was cut back by 2 bases and J by 4 bases. Overall study findings and caveats: A generally larger estimated richness was seen in naive subsets than in memory subsets.

The chain is built from TRBV18 and TRBJ1-1; TRBD1 agrees at 9 bases. The receptor was derived from a woman aged 30 to 39 in good health. Sample: memory CD4+ T cells sorted from blood. The subset: CD45RA-negative fraction. The CDR3 nucleotides read TGTGCCAGCTCACCAATACAGGGGGCGGGCACTGAAGCTTTCTTT. It encodes CASSPIQGAGTEAFF. The full variable domain, its missing parts supplied by reference TRBV18 and TRBJ1-1, is NAGVMQNPRHLVRRRGQEARLRCSPMKGHSHVYWYRQLPEEGLKFMVYLQKENIIDESGMPKERFSAEFPKEGPSILRIQQVVRGDSAAYFCASSPIQGAGTEAFFGQGTRLTVV.